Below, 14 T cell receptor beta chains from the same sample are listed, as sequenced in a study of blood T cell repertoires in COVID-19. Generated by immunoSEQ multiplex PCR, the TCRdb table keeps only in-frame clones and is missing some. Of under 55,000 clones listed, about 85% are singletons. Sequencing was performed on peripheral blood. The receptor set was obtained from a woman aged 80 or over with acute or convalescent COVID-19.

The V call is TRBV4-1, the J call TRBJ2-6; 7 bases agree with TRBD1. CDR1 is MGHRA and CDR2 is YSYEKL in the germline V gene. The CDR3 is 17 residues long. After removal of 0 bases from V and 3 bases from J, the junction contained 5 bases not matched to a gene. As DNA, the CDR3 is TGCGCCAGCAGCCAAGAAGGTACAGGGGTTGGGGCCAACGTCCTGACTTTC. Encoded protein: CASSQEGTGVGANVLTF.

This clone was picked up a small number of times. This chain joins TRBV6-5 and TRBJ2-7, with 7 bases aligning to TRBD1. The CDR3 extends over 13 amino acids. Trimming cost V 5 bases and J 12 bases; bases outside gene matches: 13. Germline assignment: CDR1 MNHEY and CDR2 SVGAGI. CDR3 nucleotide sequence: TGTGCCAGCAGTACAACCACGGGACAGCCTCTGTACTTC. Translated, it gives CASSTTTGQPLYF.

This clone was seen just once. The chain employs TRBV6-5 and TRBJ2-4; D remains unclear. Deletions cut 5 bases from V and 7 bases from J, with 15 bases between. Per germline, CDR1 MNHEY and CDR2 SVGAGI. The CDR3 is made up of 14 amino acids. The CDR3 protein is CASSPGSPGNIQYF. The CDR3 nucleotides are TGTGCCAGCAGTCCGGGTAGCCCCGGTAACATTCAGTACTTC.

The CDR3 is CASSEGSGRSYEQYF. The CDR3, as DNA: TGTGCCAGCAGTGAAGGCAGCGGGAGGTCCTACGAGCAGTACTTC. The genes are TRBV6-1 and TRBJ2-7, with 9 bases matching TRBD2. The J segment lost 1 base and the V segment lost 1 base, leaving 2 bases of the junction unmatched. The CDR3 runs to 15 residues. The germline gives CDR1 MNHNS, CDR2 SASEGT.

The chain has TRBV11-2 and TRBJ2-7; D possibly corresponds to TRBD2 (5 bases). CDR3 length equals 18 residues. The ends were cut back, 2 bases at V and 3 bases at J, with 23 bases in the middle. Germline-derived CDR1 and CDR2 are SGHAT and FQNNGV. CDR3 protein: CASSLSGSSGAYFYEQYF. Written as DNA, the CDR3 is TGTGCCAGCAGCTTATCGGGATCGAGCGGAGCCTACTTCTACGAGCAGTACTTC.

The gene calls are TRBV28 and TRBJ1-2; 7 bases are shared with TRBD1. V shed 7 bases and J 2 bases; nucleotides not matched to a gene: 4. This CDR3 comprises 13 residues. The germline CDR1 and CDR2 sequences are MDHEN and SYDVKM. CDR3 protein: CASTMTGNYGYTF. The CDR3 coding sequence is TGTGCCAGCACCATGACAGGGAACTATGGCTACACCTTC.

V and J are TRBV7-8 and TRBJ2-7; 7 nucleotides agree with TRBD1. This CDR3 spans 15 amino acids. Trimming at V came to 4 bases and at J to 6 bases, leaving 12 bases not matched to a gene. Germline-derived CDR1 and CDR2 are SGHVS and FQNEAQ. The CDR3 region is CASSSGLGTVSEQYF. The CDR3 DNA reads TGTGCCAGCAGCTCAGGGTTGGGGACAGTTAGCGAGCAGTACTTC.

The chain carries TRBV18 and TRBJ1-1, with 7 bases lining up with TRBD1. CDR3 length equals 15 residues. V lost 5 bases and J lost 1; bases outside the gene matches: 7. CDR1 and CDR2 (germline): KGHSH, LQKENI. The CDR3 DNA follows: TGTGCCAGCTCAGCCACCGGACAGGCGAACACTGAAGCTTTCTTT. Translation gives CASSATGQANTEAFF.

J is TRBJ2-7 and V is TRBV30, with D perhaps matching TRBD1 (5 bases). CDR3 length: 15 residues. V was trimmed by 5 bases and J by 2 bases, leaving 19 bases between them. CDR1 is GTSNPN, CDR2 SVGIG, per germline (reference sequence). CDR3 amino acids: CAWAREGAQPYEQYF. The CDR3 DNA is TGTGCCTGGGCCCGAGAAGGGGCCCAGCCCTACGAGCAGTACTTC.

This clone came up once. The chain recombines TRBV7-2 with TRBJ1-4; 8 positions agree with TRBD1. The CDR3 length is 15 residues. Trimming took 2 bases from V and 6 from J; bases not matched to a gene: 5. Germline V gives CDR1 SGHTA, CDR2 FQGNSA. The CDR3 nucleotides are TGTGCCAGCAGCTTATCAGGGGGCGGGTATGAAAAACTGTTTTTT. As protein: CASSLSGGGYEKLFF.

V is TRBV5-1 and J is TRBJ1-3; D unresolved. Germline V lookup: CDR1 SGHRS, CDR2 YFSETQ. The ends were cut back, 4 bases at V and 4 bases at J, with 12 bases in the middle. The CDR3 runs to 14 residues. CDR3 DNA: TGCGCCAGCAGCACCGGAACGGGAGGAAACACCATATATTTT. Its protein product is CASSTGTGGNTIYF.

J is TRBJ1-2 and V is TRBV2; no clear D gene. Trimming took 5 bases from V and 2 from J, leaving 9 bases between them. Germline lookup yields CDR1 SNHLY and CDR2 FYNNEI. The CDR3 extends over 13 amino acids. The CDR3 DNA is TGTGCCAGCAGTTCCTCCCCCAACTATGGCTACACCTTC. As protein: CASSSSPNYGYTF.

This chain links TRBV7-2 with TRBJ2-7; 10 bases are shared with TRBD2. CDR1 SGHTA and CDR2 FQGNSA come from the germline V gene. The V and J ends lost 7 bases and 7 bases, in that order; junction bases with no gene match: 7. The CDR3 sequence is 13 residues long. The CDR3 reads CASKLAGVGEQYF. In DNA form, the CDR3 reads TGTGCCAGCAAGCTAGCGGGAGTGGGGGAGCAGTACTTC.

The CDR3 sequence: CASSLYSGTSTGELFF. The CDR3 bases are TGTGCCAGCAGCCTCTACTCCGGGACTAGCACCGGGGAGCTGTTTTTT. The V call is TRBV9, the J call TRBJ2-2, with 8 bases lining up with TRBD2. V shed 4 bases and J 4 bases; nucleotides not matched to a gene: 9. This CDR3 comprises 16 residues. Germline loops: CDR1 SGDLS, CDR2 YYNGEE.